Presented here are 20 T cell receptor beta chains from one specimen sequenced in a study of response to subunit inactivated influenza vaccine (dated 2018 in TCRdb). The library came from RT-PCR. This sample was sequenced with an Illumina HiSeq 2500. TCRdb trimmed public reads at Q25 via fastp, called clones via MiXCR and kept in-frame beta chains. Duplicate CDR3 protein sequences are folded into a single record with the most common DNA and genes. The sample table records under 800,000 distinct CDR3 sequences; approximately 15% of these occur just once. 6% to 8% of the sample goes to the ten largest clones. The sequencing here drew on PBMCs from blood, taken less than 15 days before vaccination. The receptors originated from a man aged 50 to 59 who received an inactivated influenza vaccine. Donor details come from another sample of the same person, matched by shared clones.

J is TRBJ1-1 and V is TRBV7-2; perhaps TRBD1 as D (5 bases). The CDR3 has 15 amino acids. V lost 1 base to trimming and J lost 1 base, with 10 bases between them. Germline CDR1 and CDR2: SGHTA and FQGNSA. In DNA form, the CDR3 reads TGTGCCAGCAGCTTAGTAGGGGCAACGAACACTGAAGCTTTCTTT. It is translated as CASSLVGATNTEAFF. The whole variable domain, remainder taken from reference TRBV7-2 and TRBJ1-1, is GAGVSQSPSNKVTEKGKDVELRCDPISGHTALYWYRQSLGQGLEFLIYFQGNSAPDKSGLPSDRFSAERTGGSVSTLTIQRTQQEDSAVYLCASSLVGATNTEAFFGQGTRLTVV.

The rearrangement links TRBV20-1 to TRBJ2-1; 9 bases line up with TRBD2. This CDR3 is built from 15 residues. Trimming at V came to 6 bases and at J to 3 bases, leaving 9 bases not matched to a gene. The germline V gene encodes CDR1 DFQATT and CDR2 SNEGSKA (reference sequence). The DNA for the CDR3 is TGCAGTGCGCCCGACCTAGCGGGGCGCTACAATGAGCAGTTCTTC. It translates to CSAPDLAGRYNEQFF.

This clonotype was seen a handful of times. J is TRBJ1-1 and V is TRBV29-1; possible D gene TRBD1, 5 bases. There are 13 residues in the CDR3. The V gene lost 8 bases and the J gene lost 7 bases, with 20 bases spanning the gap. CDR1 SQVTM and CDR2 ANQGSEA come from the germline V gene. CDR3 in amino acids: CSTLWGIAGEAFF. CDR3 nucleotide sequence: TGCAGCACGCTATGGGGGATTGCAGGTGAAGCTTTCTTT.

The V gene is TRBV4-3, the J gene TRBJ2-2; possibly TRBD1 for D (5 bases). This CDR3 has 16 amino acids. Germline V gene lookup returns CDR1 LGHNA and CDR2 YSLEER. The V end was cut by 1 base, the J end by 5 bases, with 14 bases between. The CDR3 here is CASSQVLGRGTGELFF. CDR3 nucleotide sequence: TGCGCCAGCAGCCAAGTCCTGGGGCGCGGTACCGGGGAGCTGTTTTTT.

This clonotype has at least ten counts. The CDR3 bases are TGTGCCAGCAGCCCTACCGGGGGGCTGGAAACAGATACGCAGTATTTT. The encoded protein is CASSPTGGLETDTQYF. The rearrangement joins TRBV9 to TRBJ2-3; D is possibly TRBD2 (7 bases). V was cut by 4 bases and J by 3 bases, with 18 bases left in between. Germline V gives CDR1 SGDLS, CDR2 YYNGEE. This CDR3 has 16 residues.

On this clonotype itself: This sequence may be a read error, since a much larger clone differs from it by one base. The chain recombines TRBV24-1 with TRBJ2-1; D uncertain. This CDR3 region has 16 residues. Germline CDR1 is KGHDR and CDR2 is SFDVKD. CDR3 in amino acids: CATSDSRRFAYNEQLF. The DNA for the CDR3 is TGTGCCACCAGTGATTCCCGCAGGTTTGCCTACAATGAGCAGCTCTTC.

The rearrangement joins TRBV29-1 to TRBJ2-1; 9 nucleotides agree with TRBD2. CDR1 is SQVTM, CDR2 ANQGSEA, per germline. The CDR3 loop spans 16 amino acids. The trim removed 6 bases at V and 1 base at J, leaving 10 bases unmatched. In DNA form, the CDR3 reads TGCAGCGTGAGAGGAGGCGGGGGGGCTTCCTACAATGAGCAGTTCTTC. Amino acids: CSVRGGGGASYNEQFF.

This chain links TRBV10-3 with TRBJ2-6; D is tentatively TRBD1 or TRBD2 (5 bases each). CDR1 ENHRY and CDR2 SYGVKD come from the germline V gene. The CDR3 runs 17 residues. Trimming took 6 bases from V and 0 from J, leaving 15 bases between them. The CDR3 nucleotides are TGTGCCATCAGCGCCACCGGGACGGCCTCTGGGGCCAACGTCCTGACTTTC. This translates into CAISATGTASGANVLTF.

This clonotype was found a few times. The V call is TRBV9, the J call TRBJ2-1; D gene unclear. CDR3 size: 12 residues. Trimming took off 2 bases at V and 2 bases at J, with 2 bases between the two ends. The germline V gene has CDR1 SGDLS and CDR2 YYNGEE. The DNA for the CDR3 is TGTGCCAGCAGCGTTACCTACAATGAGCAGTTCTTC. This translates into CASSVTYNEQFF. Combining the CDR3 with reference TRBV9 and TRBJ2-1 gives the whole variable domain DSGVTQTPKHLITATGQRVTLRCSPRSGDLSVYWYQQSLDQGLQFLIQYYNGEERAKGNILERFSAQQFPDLHSELNLSSLELGDSALYFCASSVTYNEQFFGPGTRLTVL.

The gene calls are TRBV6-2 or TRBV6-3 and TRBJ2-2; TRBD1 matches at 7 bases. The CDR3 covers 16 residues. V lost 6 bases and J lost 0; bases outside the gene matches: 7. Germline V gene lookup returns CDR1 MNHEY and CDR2 SVGEGT. The CDR3, as DNA: TGTGCCAGCAGACGAGCCGGGACAGCGAACACCGGGGAGCTGTTTTTT. This codes for CASRRAGTANTGELFF.

Only a few counts were recorded for this clonotype. This rearrangement joins TRBV2 to TRBJ2-4, with 14 positions matching TRBD2. Losses at the gene ends were 11 bases for V and 14 bases for J; bases not matched to a gene: 5. The CDR3 is 11 residues long. From germline, CDR1 is SNHLY and CDR2 FYNNEI. The CDR3 nucleotides read TGTGCCTGCGGACTAGCGGGGGGCGAGTACTTC. It encodes CACGLAGGEYF.

This clonotype was detected only a few times. The chain combines TRBV20-1 with TRBJ2-2; D is undetermined. V lost 4 bases and J 6 bases, leaving 12 bases between the germline ends. The germline CDR1 and CDR2 sequences are DFQATT and SNEGSKA (reference sequence). This CDR3 contains 13 residues. The CDR3 DNA reads TGCAGTGCTAAAGTGGTATCGGCCGGGGAGCTGTTTTTT. Amino acid sequence: CSAKVVSAGELFF.

This clonotype showed up just a few times. V is TRBV28 and J is TRBJ2-2, with 7 bases identical to TRBD1. The CDR3 is 17 amino acids. Germline V gene lookup returns CDR1 MDHEN and CDR2 SYDVKM. With V trimmed by 8 bases and J by 6 bases, 18 bases remained unmatched. Here the CDR3 reads CASDPGARQGRAGELFF. The CDR3 DNA is TGTGCCAGCGACCCCGGGGCCCGACAGGGTAGGGCCGGGGAGCTGTTTTTT.

This clonotype was seen only a few times. The chain recombines TRBV6-2 or TRBV6-3 with TRBJ2-1, with 11 bases fitting TRBD2. There are 16 residues in the CDR3. The J segment lost 3 bases and the V segment lost 3 bases, leaving 4 bases of the junction unmatched. Germline V CDR1 and CDR2: MNHEY, SVGEGT. CDR3 in DNA: TGTGCCAGCAGTTATCGAGGGACTAGCGGCTACAATGAGCAGTTCTTC. Protein: CASSYRGTSGYNEQFF.

V usage is TRBV20-1 and J usage is TRBJ2-7; D is perhaps TRBD1 (6 bases). CDR1 DFQATT and CDR2 SNEGSKA come from the germline V gene (reference sequence). Between the trimmed V and J ends, which lost 7 bases and 4 bases, there was a span of 17 bases. This CDR3 has 13 amino acids. The CDR3 coding sequence is TGCAGTGGAAACCCGGGACATGCGTACGAGCAGTACTTC. It yields the protein CSGNPGHAYEQYF.

The chain combines TRBV6-1 with TRBJ2-1, with TRBD2 identical over 14 bases. V was pared by 7 bases and J by 8 bases, with 4 bases of the junction left unmatched. In germline, CDR1 is MNHNS, CDR2 SASEGT. This CDR3 comprises 14 residues. In DNA, the CDR3 is TGTGCCAGCAAGACTAGCGGGGGGGCTTATGAGCAGTTCTTC. Amino acid sequence: CASKTSGGAYEQFF.

The chain combines TRBV10-1 with TRBJ2-2; TRBD2 might be the D (6 bases). The germline V gene has CDR1 WNHNN and CDR2 SYGVQD (reference sequence). V was trimmed by 7 bases and J by 5 bases, leaving 8 bases between them. The CDR3 is 12 amino acids. Here the CDR3 DNA reads TGCGCCAGCAACGGGGGTACCGGGGAGCTGTTTTTT. Protein sequence: CASNGGTGELFF.

There are many counts of this clonotype. The gene calls are TRBV20-1 and TRBJ2-7; 9 bases align to TRBD2. V shed 6 bases, J shed 5 bases, and the junction held 17 bases outside the gene matches. The germline CDR1 and CDR2 sequences are DFQATT and SNEGSKA (reference sequence). There are 16 residues in the CDR3. In nucleotides, the CDR3 is TGCAGTGCCACGTCGGGGGGATCAGCGGGAGGAGACGAGCAGTACTTC. This codes for CSATSGGSAGGDEQYF.

The chain combines TRBV20-1 with TRBJ1-6; possible D gene TRBD1, 5 bases. The CDR3 has 16 residues. Per the germline V gene, CDR1 is DFQATT and CDR2 is SNEGSKA (reference sequence). The ends were cut back, 1 base at V and 0 bases at J, with 10 bases in the middle. As DNA, the CDR3 is TGCAGTGCTAGAGCTCAGGGAGGCTCCTATAATTCACCCCTCCACTTT. This sequence encodes CSARAQGGSYNSPLHF.

This clonotype was picked up many times. The gene calls are TRBV29-1 and TRBJ2-2; D is undetermined. V was shortened by 3 bases and J by 1 base, with 9 bases between the two germline ends. This CDR3 region has 14 residues. Germline V CDR1 and CDR2: SQVTM, ANQGSEA. Here the CDR3 DNA reads TGCAGCGTTGAGGGTCGGGTGAACACCGGGGAGCTGTTTTTT. Translated: CSVEGRVNTGELFF.